The next 15 T cell receptor beta chains were all read from a single sample in a study of blood T cell repertoires in COVID-19 (dated by TCRdb to about 2020). The library was generated by the immunoSEQ multiplex PCR assay. TCRdb stores this immuneACCESS table with in-frame sequences only. Part of the clones is absent; in the studies checked, under half of the shortfall reflects unresolved V genes, and no reason is known for the rest. The sample profile shows approximately 130,000 clones; about 87% of them were found once. 2% to 3% of the sample is taken by the ten largest. Material for sequencing was peripheral blood. The receptors were gathered from a man aged 45-60 years with active COVID-19.

V usage is TRBV2 and J usage is TRBJ2-5; D unresolved. The germline V gene has CDR1 SNHLY and CDR2 FYNNEI. Trimming took off 3 bases at V and 5 bases at J, with 13 bases between the two ends. The CDR3 is made up of 14 amino acids. CDR3: CASSESRSGETQYF. CDR3 nucleotide sequence: TGTGCCAGCAGTGAGAGTCGGAGTGGGGAGACCCAGTACTTC. Full variable domain (remainder filled in from reference TRBV2 and TRBJ2-5): EPEVTQTPSHQVTQMGQEVILRCVPISNHLYFYWYRQILGQKVEFLVSFYNNEISEKSEIFDDQFSVERPDGSNFTLKIRSTKLEDSAMYFCASSESRSGETQYFGPGTRLLVL.

CDR3 loop: CATSRGIGGGPTDTQYF. In DNA form, the CDR3 reads TGTGCCACCAGCAGAGGAATAGGCGGGGGGCCCACGGATACGCAGTATTTT. The rearrangement joins TRBV15 to TRBJ2-3; 8 bases are shared with TRBD2. Looked up from germline, CDR1 is LNHNV and CDR2 is YYDKDF (reference sequence). This CDR3 comprises 17 residues. Unmatched junction bases numbered 12, after V lost 1 base and J lost 6 bases.

This chain joins TRBV5-6 and TRBJ1-5, with D perhaps TRBD1 (5 bases). Germline V lookup: CDR1 SGHDT, CDR2 YYEEEE. The CDR3 length is 15 residues. The ends were cut back, 0 bases at V and 0 bases at J, with 7 bases in the middle. The CDR3 DNA sequence: TGTGCCAGCAGCTTGGGGGGCCATAGCAATCAGCCCCAGCATTTT. Residues: CASSLGGHSNQPQHF.

The CDR3 protein is CASSPRQGPYTQYF. In nucleotides, the CDR3 is TGTGCCAGCAGCCCGCGACAGGGGCCGTACACGCAGTATTTT. This chain links TRBV6-2 or TRBV6-3 with TRBJ2-3; 8 nucleotides align to TRBD1. V was clipped by 6 bases and J by 9 bases; unmatched bases: 11. The CDR3 runs to 14 residues. Germline CDR1 MNHEY, CDR2 SVGEGT.

The chain combines TRBV7-6 with TRBJ1-2, with TRBD1 matching 10 bases. CDR1 and CDR2 from the germline V gene are SGHVS and FNYEAQ. The CDR3 sequence is 16 residues long. V lost 4 bases to trimming and J lost 6 bases; unmatched junction nucleotides: 11. The CDR3 protein is CASSSSQGTGVDGYTF. The DNA of the CDR3 is TGTGCCAGCAGCTCATCCCAAGGGACAGGGGTGGATGGCTACACCTTC.

This clone was counted only a few times. The chain uses TRBV7-2 and TRBJ2-7, with D possibly being TRBD1 (6 bases). The CDR3 loop spans 14 amino acids. V was cut by 2 bases and J by 1 base, with 9 bases left in between. Germline assignment: CDR1 SGHTA and CDR2 FQGNSA. The CDR3 spells CASSLQGNSYEQYF. The CDR3 DNA reads as TGTGCCAGCAGCTTACAGGGGAATTCCTACGAGCAGTACTTC.

V and J are TRBV7-9 and TRBJ1-1, with 9 nucleotides matching TRBD1. This CDR3 has 14 residues. V lost 4 bases to trimming and J lost 1 base; unmatched junction nucleotides: 1. Germline CDR1 SEHNR, CDR2 FQNEAQ (reference sequence). CDR3: CASSWGQGNTEAFF. CDR3 in DNA: TGTGCCAGCAGCTGGGGACAGGGGAACACTGAAGCTTTCTTT.

The V gene is TRBV2, the J gene TRBJ2-3; TRBD2 agrees at 8 bases. J lost 0 bases, V lost 10 bases, and 9 bases had no gene match. Per the germline V gene, CDR1 is SNHLY and CDR2 is FYNNEI. The CDR3 runs to 15 residues. The CDR3 loop is CATGDLAGSTDTQYF. In nucleotides, the CDR3 is TGTGCCACCGGGGACCTAGCGGGCAGCACAGATACGCAGTATTTT.

The CDR3 region has the DNA TGCGCCAGTAGCACAGGGTATGACAGTTACAATGAGCAGTTCTTC. Amino acids: CASSTGYDSYNEQFF. This chain uses TRBV5-1 with TRBJ2-1; D is possibly TRBD1 (6 bases). Germline values: CDR1 SGHRS, CDR2 YFSETQ. The CDR3 spans 15 residues. V was shortened by 8 bases and J by 4 bases, with 19 bases between the two germline ends.

The J gene is TRBJ1-6, the V gene TRBV13; D possibly corresponds to TRBD1 (5 bases). CDR1 PRHDT and CDR2 FYEKMQ come from the germline V gene (reference sequence). Between the trimmed V and J ends, which lost 7 bases and 7 bases, there was a span of 17 bases. This CDR3 region has 15 residues. The CDR3 nucleotides are TGTGCCAGCAACTACGGGGGGTCCCAAAATTCACCCCTCCACTTT. It is translated as CASNYGGSQNSPLHF.

The chain couples TRBV27 to TRBJ2-1; a possible D gene is TRBD2 (5 bases). Trimming stripped 4 bases from V and 2 bases from J, with 12 bases between. Germline assignment: CDR1 MNHEY and CDR2 SMNVEV (reference sequence). CDR3 length: 15 amino acids. Written as DNA, the CDR3 is TGTGCCAGCAGTTCCCTCACAGCGGCCTACAATGAGCAGTTCTTC. The encoded protein is CASSSLTAAYNEQFF.

This clone was counted a single time. The DNA of the CDR3 is TGTGCCAGCAGCTCCTCCGACAGGGTGGATCAGCCCCAGCATTTT. Protein: CASSSSDRVDQPQHF. The genes are TRBV7-9 and TRBJ1-5, with 7 positions matching TRBD1. The CDR3 covers 15 residues. The V segment lost 4 bases and the J segment 5 bases; nucleotides outside the gene matches: 8. Per germline, CDR1 SEHNR and CDR2 FQNEAQ (reference sequence).

The J gene is TRBJ2-4, the V gene TRBV7-6; TRBD2 matches 10 bases. V dropped 1 base and J dropped 4; count of bases not matched to a gene: 4. This CDR3 region has 16 residues. Germline V gives CDR1 SGHVS, CDR2 FNYEAQ. The CDR3, as DNA: TGTGCCAGCAGCTTAGAAGCGGGGGGGAGTAAAAACATTCAGTACTTC. Its protein product is CASSLEAGGSKNIQYF.

The rearrangement links TRBV7-9 to TRBJ1-4; D may be TRBD1 (5 bases). The germline gives CDR1 SEHNR, CDR2 FQNEAQ (reference sequence). This CDR3 has 14 residues. V dropped 4 bases and J dropped 3 bases, with 9 bases sitting between them. The CDR3 DNA follows: TGTGCCAGCAGCTCAGGGATTGCTAATGAAAAACTGTTTTTT. The encoded protein is CASSSGIANEKLFF. The full variable domain, rest sourced from reference TRBV7-9 and TRBJ1-4, is DTGVSQNPRHKITKRGQNVTFRCDPISEHNRLYWYRQTLGQGPEFLTYFQNEAQLEKSRLLSDRFSAERPKGSFSTLEIQRTEQGDSAMYLCASSSGIANEKLFFGSGTQLSVL.

The gene calls are TRBV27 and TRBJ2-3, with 10 bases that match TRBD2. This CDR3 has 17 residues. V shed 2 bases and J 2 bases; nucleotides not matched to a gene: 7. CDR1 and CDR2 from the germline V gene are MNHEY and SMNVEV (reference sequence). The DNA of the CDR3 is TGTGCCAGCAGTTTAACCTTAGCGGGGGGCTACACAGATACGCAGTATTTT. Its protein product is CASSLTLAGGYTDTQYF.